The clone carrying this T cell receptor beta chain has only a few counts. These data are taken from a study of blood T cell repertoires in COVID-19. Study-wide context: Samples taken during acute and convalescent COVID-19 were collected in the United States, Italy and Spain.

TCRdb's copy holds only in-frame clones and misses some; the assay was immunoSEQ multiplex PCR. The sample has some 200,000 clones; approximately 83% are singletons. This CDR3 region has 15 residues. Germline V CDR1 and CDR2: SGHRS, YFSETQ. After removal of 1 base from V and 8 bases from J, the junction contained 6 bases not matched to a gene. This clonotype was sampled from a young woman who had recovered from COVID-19. This chain joins TRBV5-1 and TRBJ2-1; 10 nucleotides agree with TRBD2. The sequencing input was peripheral blood. The CDR3 coding sequence is TGCGCCAGCAGCTTGCTAGCGGGAGTTGAGGATGAGCAGTTCTTC. Translated: CASSLLAGVEDEQFF.